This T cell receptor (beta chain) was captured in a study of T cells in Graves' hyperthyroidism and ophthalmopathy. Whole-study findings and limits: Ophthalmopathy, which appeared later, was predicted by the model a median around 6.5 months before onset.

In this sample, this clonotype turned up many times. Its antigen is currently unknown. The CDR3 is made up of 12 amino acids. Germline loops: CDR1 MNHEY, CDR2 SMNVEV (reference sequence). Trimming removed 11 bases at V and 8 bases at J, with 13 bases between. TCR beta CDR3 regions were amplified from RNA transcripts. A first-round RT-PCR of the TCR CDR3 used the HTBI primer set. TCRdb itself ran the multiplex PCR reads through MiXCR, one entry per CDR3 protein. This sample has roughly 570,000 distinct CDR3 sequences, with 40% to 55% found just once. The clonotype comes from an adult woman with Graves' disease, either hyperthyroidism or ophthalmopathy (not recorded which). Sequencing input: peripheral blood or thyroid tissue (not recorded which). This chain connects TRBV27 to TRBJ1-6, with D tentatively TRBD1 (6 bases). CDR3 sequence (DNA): TGTGCCTCTCAGGGGACCCATTCACCCCTCCACTTT. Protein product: CASQGTHSPLHF.